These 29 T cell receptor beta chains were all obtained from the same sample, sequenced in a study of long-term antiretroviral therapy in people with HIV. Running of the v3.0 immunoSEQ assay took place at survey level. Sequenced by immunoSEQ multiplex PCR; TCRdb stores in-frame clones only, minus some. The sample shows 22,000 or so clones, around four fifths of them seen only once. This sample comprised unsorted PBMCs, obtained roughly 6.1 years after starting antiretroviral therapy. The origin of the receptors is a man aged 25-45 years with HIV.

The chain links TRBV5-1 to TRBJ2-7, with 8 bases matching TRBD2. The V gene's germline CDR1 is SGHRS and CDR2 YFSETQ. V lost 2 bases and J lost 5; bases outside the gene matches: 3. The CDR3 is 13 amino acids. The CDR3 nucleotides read TGCGCCAGCAGCTTAATAGCGGGAAACGAGCAGTACTTC. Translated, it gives CASSLIAGNEQYF.

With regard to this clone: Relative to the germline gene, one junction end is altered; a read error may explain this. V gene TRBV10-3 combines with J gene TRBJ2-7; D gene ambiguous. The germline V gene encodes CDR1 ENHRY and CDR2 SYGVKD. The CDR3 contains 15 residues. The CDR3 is CASSEYEKGTYEQYF. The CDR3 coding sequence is TGTGCCAGCAGTGAATATGAAAAGGGCACCTACGAGCAGTACTTC.

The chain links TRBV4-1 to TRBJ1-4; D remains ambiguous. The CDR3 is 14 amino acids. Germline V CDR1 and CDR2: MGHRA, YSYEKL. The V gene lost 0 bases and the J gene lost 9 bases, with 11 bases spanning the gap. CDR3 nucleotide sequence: TGCGCCAGCAGCCAAGATCCGGGTGGACAAAAACTGTTTTTT. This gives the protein CASSQDPGGQKLFF.

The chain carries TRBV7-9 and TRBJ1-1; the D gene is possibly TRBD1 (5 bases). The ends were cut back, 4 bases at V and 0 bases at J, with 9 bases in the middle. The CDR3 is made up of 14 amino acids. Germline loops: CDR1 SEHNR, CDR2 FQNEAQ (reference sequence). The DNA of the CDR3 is TGTGCCAGCAGCTCGGGACGGCTGAACACTGAAGCTTTCTTT. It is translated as CASSSGRLNTEAFF.

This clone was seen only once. CDR3 nucleotide sequence: TGCGCCAGCAGCCCGGGACAGGGGGCCAATGAGCAGTTCTTC. Its protein product is CASSPGQGANEQFF. V gene TRBV4-1 combines with J gene TRBJ2-1; TRBD1 aligns across 12 bases. Trimming took 4 bases from V and 6 from J; bases not matched to a gene: 1. This CDR3 region has 14 residues. Germline values: CDR1 MGHRA, CDR2 YSYEKL.

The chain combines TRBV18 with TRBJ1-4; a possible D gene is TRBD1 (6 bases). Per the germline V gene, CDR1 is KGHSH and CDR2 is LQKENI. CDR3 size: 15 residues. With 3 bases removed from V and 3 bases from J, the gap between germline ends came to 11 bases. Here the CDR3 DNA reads TGTGCCAGCTCACCTCCAGGGGCAGCTAATGAAAAACTGTTTTTT. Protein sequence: CASSPPGAANEKLFF.

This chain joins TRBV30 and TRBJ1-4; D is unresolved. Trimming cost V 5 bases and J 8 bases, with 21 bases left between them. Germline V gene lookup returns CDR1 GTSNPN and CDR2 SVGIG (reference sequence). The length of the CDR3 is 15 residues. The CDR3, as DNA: TGTGCCTGGGACACAGCGGGGTGGGGAGGCGAAAAACTGTTTTTT. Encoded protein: CAWDTAGWGGEKLFF. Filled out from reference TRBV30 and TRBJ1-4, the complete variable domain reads SQTIHQWPATLVQPVGSPLSLECTVEGTSNPNLYWYRQAAGRGLQLLFYSVGIGQISSEVPQNLSASRPQDRQFILSSKKLLLSDSGFYLCAWDTAGWGGEKLFFGSGTQLSVL.

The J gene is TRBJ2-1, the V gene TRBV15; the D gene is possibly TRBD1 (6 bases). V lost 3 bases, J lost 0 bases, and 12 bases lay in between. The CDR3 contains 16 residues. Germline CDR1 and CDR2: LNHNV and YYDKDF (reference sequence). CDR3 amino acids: CATSRTTGSSYNEQFF. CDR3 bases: TGTGCCACCAGCAGGACTACAGGGAGCTCCTACAATGAGCAGTTCTTC. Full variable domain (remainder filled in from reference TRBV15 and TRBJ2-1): DAMVIQNPRYQVTQFGKPVTLSCSQTLNHNVMYWYQQKSSQAPKLLFHYYDKDFNNEADTPDNFQSRRPNTSFCFLDIRSPGLGDTAMYLCATSRTTGSSYNEQFFGPGTRLTVL.

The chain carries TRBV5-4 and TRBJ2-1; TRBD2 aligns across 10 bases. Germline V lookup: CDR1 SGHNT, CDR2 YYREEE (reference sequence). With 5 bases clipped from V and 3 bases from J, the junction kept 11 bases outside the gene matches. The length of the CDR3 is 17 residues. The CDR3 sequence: CASRHGASGSRYNEQFF. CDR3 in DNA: TGTGCCAGCAGACACGGCGCTAGCGGGAGTCGCTACAATGAGCAGTTCTTC.

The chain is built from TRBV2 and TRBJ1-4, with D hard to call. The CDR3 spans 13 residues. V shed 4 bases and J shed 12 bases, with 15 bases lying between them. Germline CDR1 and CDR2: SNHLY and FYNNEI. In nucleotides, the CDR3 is TGTGCCAGCAGTGGGGCGGGTGTTGGGCAACTGTTTTTT. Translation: CASSGAGVGQLFF.

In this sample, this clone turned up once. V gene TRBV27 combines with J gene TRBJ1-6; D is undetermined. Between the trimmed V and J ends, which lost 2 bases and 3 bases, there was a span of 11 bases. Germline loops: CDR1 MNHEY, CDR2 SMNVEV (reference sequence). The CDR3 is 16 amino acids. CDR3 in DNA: TGTGCCAGCAGTTTACAACGGAACCTCTATAATTCACCCCTCCACTTT. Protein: CASSLQRNLYNSPLHF.

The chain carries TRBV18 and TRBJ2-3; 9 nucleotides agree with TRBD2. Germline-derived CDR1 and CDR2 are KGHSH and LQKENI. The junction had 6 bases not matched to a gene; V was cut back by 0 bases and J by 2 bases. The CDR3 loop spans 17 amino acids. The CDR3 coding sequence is TGTGCCAGCTCACCACCGCAAGCGGGGGGATCCACAGATACGCAGTATTTT. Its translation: CASSPPQAGGSTDTQYF.

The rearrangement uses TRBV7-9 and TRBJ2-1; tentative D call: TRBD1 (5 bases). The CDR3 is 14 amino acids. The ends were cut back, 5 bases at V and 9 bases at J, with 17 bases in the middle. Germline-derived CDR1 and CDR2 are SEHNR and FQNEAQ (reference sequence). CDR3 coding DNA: TGTGCCAGCAGCCAAGGGGCGGTGAGTGGTGAGCAGTTCTTC. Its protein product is CASSQGAVSGEQFF.

This CDR3 reads CASSLSQGNTGELFF. The DNA for the CDR3 is TGTGCCAGCAGCTTAAGTCAGGGGAACACCGGGGAGCTGTTTTTT. This rearrangement joins TRBV7-2 to TRBJ2-2; D is perhaps TRBD1 (5 bases). The CDR3 length is 15 residues. V shed 2 bases and J shed 1 base, with 8 bases lying between them. CDR1 is SGHTA and CDR2 is FQGNSA in the germline V gene.

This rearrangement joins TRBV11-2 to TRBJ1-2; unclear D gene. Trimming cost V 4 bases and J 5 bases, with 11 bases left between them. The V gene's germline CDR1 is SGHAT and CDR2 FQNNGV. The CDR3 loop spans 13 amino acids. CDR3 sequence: CASSSKPGYGYTF. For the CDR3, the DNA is TGTGCCAGCAGCTCGAAGCCAGGTTATGGCTACACCTTC.

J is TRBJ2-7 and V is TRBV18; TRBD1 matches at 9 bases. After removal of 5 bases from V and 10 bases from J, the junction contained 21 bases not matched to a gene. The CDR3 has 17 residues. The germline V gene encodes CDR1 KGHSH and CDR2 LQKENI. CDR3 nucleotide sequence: TGTGCCAGCTCAACCCTTTCACTCGGGACAGGGTCTATGACACAGTACTTC. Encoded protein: CASSTLSLGTGSMTQYF.

CDR3 protein: CSVARGLSMNTEAFF. CDR3 in DNA: TGCAGCGTTGCCAGGGGCTTATCCATGAACACTGAAGCTTTCTTT. The genes are TRBV29-1 and TRBJ1-1, with TRBD1 as a possible D gene (6 bases). Germline V CDR1 and CDR2: SQVTM, ANQGSEA. The CDR3 length is 15 residues. V gave up 4 bases and J gave up 0 bases, with 15 bases separating them.

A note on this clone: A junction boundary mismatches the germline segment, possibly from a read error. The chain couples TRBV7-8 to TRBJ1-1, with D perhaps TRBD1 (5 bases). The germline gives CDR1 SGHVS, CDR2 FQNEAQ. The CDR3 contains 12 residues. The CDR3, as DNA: TGTGCCAGCAGCACTCTCCGCCCGGGGCTCGAATTT. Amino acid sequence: CASSTLRPGLEF.

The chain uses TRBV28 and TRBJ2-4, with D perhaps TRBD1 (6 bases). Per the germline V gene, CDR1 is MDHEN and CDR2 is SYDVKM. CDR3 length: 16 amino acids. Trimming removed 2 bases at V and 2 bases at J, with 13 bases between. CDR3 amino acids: CASSLEGDVSKNIQYF. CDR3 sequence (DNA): TGTGCCAGCAGTTTAGAGGGGGATGTGTCCAAAAACATTCAGTACTTC.

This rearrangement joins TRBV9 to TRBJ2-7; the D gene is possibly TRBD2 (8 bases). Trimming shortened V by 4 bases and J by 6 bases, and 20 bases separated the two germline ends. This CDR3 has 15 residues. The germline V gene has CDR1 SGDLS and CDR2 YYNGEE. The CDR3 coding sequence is TGTGCCAGCAGCTGGGAGGGGGCCGCGGGGGGCGAGCAGTACTTC. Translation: CASSWEGAAGGEQYF.

Written as DNA, the CDR3 is TGCGCCAGCAGCCAAGAGGCGGGCAGCACAGATACGCAGTATTTT. Translated, it gives CASSQEAGSTDTQYF. The rearrangement uses TRBV4-3 and TRBJ2-3; a weak D match, TRBD2 (5 bases). Germline V gene lookup returns CDR1 LGHNA and CDR2 YSLEER. V shed 0 bases and J shed 0 bases, with 7 bases lying between them. This CDR3 region has 15 residues.

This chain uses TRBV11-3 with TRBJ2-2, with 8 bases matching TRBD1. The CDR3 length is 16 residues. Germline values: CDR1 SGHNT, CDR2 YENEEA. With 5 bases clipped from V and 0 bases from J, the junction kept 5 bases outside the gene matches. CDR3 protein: CASSLQTGANTGELFF. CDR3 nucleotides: TGTGCCAGCAGCCTACAGACAGGGGCGAACACCGGGGAGCTGTTTTTT.

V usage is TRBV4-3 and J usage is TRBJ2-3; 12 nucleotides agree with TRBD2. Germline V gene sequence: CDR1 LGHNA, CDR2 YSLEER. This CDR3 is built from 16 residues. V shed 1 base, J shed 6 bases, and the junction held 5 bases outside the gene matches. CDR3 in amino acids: CASSQGLAGVSDTQYF. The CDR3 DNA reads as TGCGCCAGCAGCCAAGGACTAGCGGGAGTGTCGGATACGCAGTATTTT.

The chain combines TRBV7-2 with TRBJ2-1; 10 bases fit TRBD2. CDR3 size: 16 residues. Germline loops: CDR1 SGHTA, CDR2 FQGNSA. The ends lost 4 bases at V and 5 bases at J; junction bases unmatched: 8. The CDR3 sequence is CASSSQGLALNNEQFF. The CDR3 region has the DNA TGTGCCAGCAGCTCCCAGGGACTAGCGCTTAACAATGAGCAGTTCTTC.

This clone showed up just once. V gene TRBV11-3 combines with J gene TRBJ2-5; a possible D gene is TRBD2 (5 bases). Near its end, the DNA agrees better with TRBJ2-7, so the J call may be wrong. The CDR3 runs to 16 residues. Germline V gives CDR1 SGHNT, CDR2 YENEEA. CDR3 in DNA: TGTGCCAGCAGCTTAGCCGAGGACTCAGGAATTTACGAGCAGTACTTC. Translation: CASSLAEDSGIYEQYF.

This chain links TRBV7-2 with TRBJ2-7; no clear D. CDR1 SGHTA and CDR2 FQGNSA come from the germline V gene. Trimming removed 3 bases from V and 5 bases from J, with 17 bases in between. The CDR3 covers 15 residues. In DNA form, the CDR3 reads TGTGCCAGCAGCTTTGTGGGTGGTACTGAGGACGAGCAGTACTTC. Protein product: CASSFVGGTEDEQYF.

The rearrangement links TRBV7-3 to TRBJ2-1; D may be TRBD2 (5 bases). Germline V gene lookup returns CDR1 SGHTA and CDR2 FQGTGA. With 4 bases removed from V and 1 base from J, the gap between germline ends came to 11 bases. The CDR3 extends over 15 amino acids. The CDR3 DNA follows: TGTGCCAGCAGCTATGGGAGTCAATCCTACAATGAGCAGTTCTTC. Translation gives CASSYGSQSYNEQFF.

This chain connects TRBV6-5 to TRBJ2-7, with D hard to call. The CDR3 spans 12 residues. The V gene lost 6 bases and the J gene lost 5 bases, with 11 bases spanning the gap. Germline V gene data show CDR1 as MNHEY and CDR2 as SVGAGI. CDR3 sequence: CASRMTNHEQYF. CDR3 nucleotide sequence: TGTGCCAGCAGGATGACAAACCACGAGCAGTACTTC.

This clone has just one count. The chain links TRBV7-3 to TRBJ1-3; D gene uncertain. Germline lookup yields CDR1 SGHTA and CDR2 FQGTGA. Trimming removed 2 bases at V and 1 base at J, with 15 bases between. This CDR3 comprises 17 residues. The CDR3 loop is CASSLSGPRESGNTIYF. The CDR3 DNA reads TGTGCCAGCAGCTTATCTGGACCCCGGGAGTCTGGAAACACCATATATTTT. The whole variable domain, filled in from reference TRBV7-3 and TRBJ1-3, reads GAGVSQTPSNKVTEKGKYVELRCDPISGHTALYWYRQSLGQGPEFLIYFQGTGAADDSGLPNDRFFAVRPEGSVSTLKIQRTERGDSAVYLCASSLSGPRESGNTIYFGEGSWLTVV.